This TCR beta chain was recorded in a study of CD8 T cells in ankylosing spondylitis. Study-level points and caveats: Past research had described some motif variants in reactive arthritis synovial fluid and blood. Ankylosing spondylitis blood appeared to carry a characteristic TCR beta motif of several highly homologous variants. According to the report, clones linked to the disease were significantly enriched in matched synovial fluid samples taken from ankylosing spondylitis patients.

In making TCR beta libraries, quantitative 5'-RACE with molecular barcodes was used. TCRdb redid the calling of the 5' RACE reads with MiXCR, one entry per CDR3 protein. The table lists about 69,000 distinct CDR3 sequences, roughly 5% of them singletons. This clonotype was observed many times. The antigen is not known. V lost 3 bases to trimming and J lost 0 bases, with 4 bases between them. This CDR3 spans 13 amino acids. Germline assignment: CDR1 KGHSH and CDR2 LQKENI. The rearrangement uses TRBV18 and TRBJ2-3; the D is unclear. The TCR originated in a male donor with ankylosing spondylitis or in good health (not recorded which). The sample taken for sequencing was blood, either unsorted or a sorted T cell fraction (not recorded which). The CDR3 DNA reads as TGTGCCAGCTCACCTGAAAGCACAGATACGCAGTATTTT. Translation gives CASSPESTDTQYF.